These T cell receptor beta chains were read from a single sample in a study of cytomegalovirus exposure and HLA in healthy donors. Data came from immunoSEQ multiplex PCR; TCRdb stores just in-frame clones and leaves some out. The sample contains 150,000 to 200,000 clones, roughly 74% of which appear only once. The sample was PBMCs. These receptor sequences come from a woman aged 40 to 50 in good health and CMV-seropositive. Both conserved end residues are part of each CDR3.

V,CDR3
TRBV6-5,CASSGAGSTIYF
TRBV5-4,CASSPRDRGYEQYF
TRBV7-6,CASSPLGYPLQYF
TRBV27,CASSPITGFGELFF
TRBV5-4,CASSLVGTSGTLQYF
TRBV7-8,CASSFRTSGSYEQYF
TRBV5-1,CASSLDRGHQPQHF
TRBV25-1,CASSRTGTGEAFF
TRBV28,CASSSSGSSYNEQFF
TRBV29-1,CSVATGFNQPQHF
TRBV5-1,CASSWGQSYNEQFF
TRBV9,CASSPPGQLYGYTF
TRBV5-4,CASSSGGQGATDTQYF
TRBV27,CASSGQGKASYEQYF
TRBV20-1,CSAMTSGRPYF
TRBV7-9,CASSLEWGEYGYTF
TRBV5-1,CASSSGGLAEQFF
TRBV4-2,CASSQDRGNYGYTF
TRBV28,CASRSGEQPQHF
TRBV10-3,CAISESKGFSYEQYF
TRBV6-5,CASSSRSDEKLFF
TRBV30,CAWSIDMSDEQFF
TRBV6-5,CASSRDFIYGYTF
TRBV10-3,CAISVGTGGTDTQYF
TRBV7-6,CASSPSWRLVNEQFF
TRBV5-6,CASLDRDDNQPQHF
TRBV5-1,CASSEAIGQGGTEQFF
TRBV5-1,CASSLSGRLAGWITGELFF
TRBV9,CASSVEGEPYEQYF
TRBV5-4,CASSPGTGGNEKLFF
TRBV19,CASSIADSTMNTEAFF
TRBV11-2,CASSLAGNEQFF
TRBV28,CASTKFGATQNSPLHF
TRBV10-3,CAINGQGNNEQFF
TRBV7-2,CASSLAGSGTKSEQFF
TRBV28,CASSLLASYEQYF
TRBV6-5,CASRNRDRGETQYF
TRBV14,CASSRQGYYGYTF
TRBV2,CASRVGQVQETQYF
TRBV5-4,CASSWGTGAGNTIYF
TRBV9,CASSLGRVGTEAFF